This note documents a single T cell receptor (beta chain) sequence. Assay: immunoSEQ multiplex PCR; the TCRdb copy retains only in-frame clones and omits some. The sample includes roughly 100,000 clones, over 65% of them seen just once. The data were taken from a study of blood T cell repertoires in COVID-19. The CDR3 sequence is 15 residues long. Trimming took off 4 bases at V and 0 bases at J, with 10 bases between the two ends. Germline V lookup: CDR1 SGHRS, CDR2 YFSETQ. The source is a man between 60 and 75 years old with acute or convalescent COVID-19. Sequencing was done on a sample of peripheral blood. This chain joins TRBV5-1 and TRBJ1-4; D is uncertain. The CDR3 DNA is TGCGCCAGCAGCGCAGACACCGCAACTAATGAAAAACTGTTTTTT. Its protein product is CASSADTATNEKLFF.